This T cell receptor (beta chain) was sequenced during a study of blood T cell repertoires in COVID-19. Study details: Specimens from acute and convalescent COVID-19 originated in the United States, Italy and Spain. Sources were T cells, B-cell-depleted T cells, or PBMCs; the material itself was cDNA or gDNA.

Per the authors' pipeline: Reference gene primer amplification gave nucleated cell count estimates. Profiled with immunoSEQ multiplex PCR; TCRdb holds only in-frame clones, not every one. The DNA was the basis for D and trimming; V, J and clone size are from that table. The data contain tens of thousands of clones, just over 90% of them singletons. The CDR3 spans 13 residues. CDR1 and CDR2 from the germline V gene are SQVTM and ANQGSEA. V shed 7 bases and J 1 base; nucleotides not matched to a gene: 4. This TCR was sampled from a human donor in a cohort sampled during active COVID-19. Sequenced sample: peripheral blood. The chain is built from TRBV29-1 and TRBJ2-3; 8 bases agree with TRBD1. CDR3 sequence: CSAETGGTDTQYF. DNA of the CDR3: TGCAGCGCTGAGACAGGGGGCACAGATACGCAGTATTTT.